A single sample gave rise to the 24 T cell receptor beta chains below, sequenced in a study of cytotoxic CD8 clonotypes in ibrutinib-treated CLL. The protocol was immunoSEQ multiplex PCR, while the TCRdb copy is restricted to in-frame clones and leaves out a portion. This sample has some 50,000 clones, with 55% to 65% found just once. The sequences come from PBMCs, collected after 24 months of ibrutinib treatment. The receptors stem from a human donor with chronic lymphocytic leukemia.

The rearrangement links TRBV7-2 to TRBJ2-1, with a tentative D call TRBD2 (6 bases). Germline loops: CDR1 SGHTA, CDR2 FQGNSA. The V end was cut by 6 bases, the J end by 0 bases, with 12 bases between. CDR3 length: 15 residues. The CDR3, as DNA: TGTGCCAGCAGACCTCGGGGGAGCTCCTACAATGAGCAGTTCTTC. It specifies CASRPRGSSYNEQFF. Using reference TRBV7-2 and TRBJ2-1 for the parts outside the CDR3, the full variable domain is GAGVSQSPSNKVTEKGKDVELRCDPISGHTALYWYRQSLGQGLEFLIYFQGNSAPDKSGLPSDRFSAERTGGSVSTLTIQRTQQEDSAVYLCASRPRGSSYNEQFFGPGTRLTVL.

The chain's CDR3 is CASSPRGGVGANTGELFF. The CDR3 DNA reads TGTGCCAGCTCACCCCGTGGGGGGGTAGGCGCGAACACCGGGGAGCTGTTTTTT. V is TRBV18 and J is TRBJ2-2; TRBD2 agrees at 7 bases. The CDR3 extends over 18 amino acids. CDR1 is KGHSH, CDR2 LQKENI, per germline. Losses at the gene ends were 3 bases for V and 0 bases for J; bases not matched to a gene: 10.

This clone is medium-sized. This rearrangement joins TRBV5-4 to TRBJ2-5; perhaps D is TRBD1 or TRBD2 (5 bases each). The germline V gene encodes CDR1 SGHNT and CDR2 YYREEE (reference sequence). V was clipped by 3 bases and J by 5 bases, with 17 bases between them. The CDR3 is 15 amino acids. The CDR3 loop is CASSYYTTGRETQYF. The CDR3 DNA reads TGTGCCAGCAGCTACTATACGACGGGGCGTGAGACCCAGTACTTC. Full variable domain (rest looked up from reference TRBV5-4 and TRBJ2-5): ETGVTQSPTHLIKTRGQQVTLRCSSQSGHNTVSWYQQALGQGPQFIFQYYREEENGRGNFPPRFSGLQFPNYSSELNVNALELDDSALYLCASSYYTTGRETQYFGPGTRLLVL.

The CDR3 sequence: CASSPPNTGPKRGYTF. CDR3 DNA: TGTGCCAGCTCACCACCCAACACAGGACCCAAGAGAGGCTACACCTTC. V usage is TRBV18 and J usage is TRBJ1-2, with D possibly TRBD1 on 5 matching bases. This CDR3 contains 16 residues. V dropped 0 bases and J dropped 8 bases, with 19 bases sitting between them. Germline loops: CDR1 KGHSH, CDR2 LQKENI. Drawing the rest from reference TRBV18 and TRBJ1-2, the complete variable domain is NAGVMQNPRHLVRRRGQEARLRCSPMKGHSHVYWYRQLPEEGLKFMVYLQKENIIDESGMPKERFSAEFPKEGPSILRIQQVVRGDSAAYFCASSPPNTGPKRGYTFGSGTRLTVV.

This clone was detected only a few times. The chain links TRBV28 to TRBJ1-5, with a weak D call TRBD1 (6 bases). Germline CDR1 and CDR2: MDHEN and SYDVKM. This CDR3 is 14 amino acids long. Between the trimmed V and J ends, which lost 6 bases and 0 bases, there was a span of 9 bases. The CDR3 DNA is TGTGCCAGCAGACAGGGTTTTAGCAATCAGCCCCAGCATTTT. Translated, it gives CASRQGFSNQPQHF. The entire variable domain, with the rest obtained from reference TRBV28 and TRBJ1-5, is as follows: DVKVTQSSRYLVKRTGEKVFLECVQDMDHENMFWYRQDPGLGLRLIYFSYDVKMKEKGDIPEGYSVSREKKERFSLILESASTNQTSMYLCASRQGFSNQPQHFGDGTRLSIL.

This rearrangement joins TRBV18 to TRBJ1-5, with 7 bases identical to TRBD1. Germline assignment: CDR1 KGHSH and CDR2 LQKENI. This CDR3 has 13 residues. Losses at the gene ends were 6 bases for V and 6 bases for J; bases not matched to a gene: 5. The CDR3 region is CASSEGAGQPQHF. For the CDR3, the DNA is TGTGCCAGCTCCGAGGGGGCCGGTCAGCCCCAGCATTTT.

The gene calls are TRBV11-3 and TRBJ2-7; D possibly corresponds to TRBD1 (5 bases). CDR1 and CDR2 from the germline V gene are SGHNT and YENEEA. CDR3 length: 18 residues. V was shortened by 2 bases and J by 0 bases, with 20 bases between the two germline ends. CDR3 in DNA: TGTGCCAGCAGCTTAAGGTCAGGTCATTGGGGCGCCTCCTACGAGCAGTACGTC. Translated: CASSLRSGHWGASYEQYV.

The chain carries TRBV18 and TRBJ1-2; 8 nucleotides align to TRBD1. CDR3 size: 16 residues. After removal of 1 base from V and 4 bases from J, the junction contained 8 bases not matched to a gene. Germline V gene sequence: CDR1 KGHSH, CDR2 LQKENI. As DNA, the CDR3 is TGTGCCAGCTCACCACTCGGACAGGGATTGGGCTATGGCTACACCTTC. The encoded protein is CASSPLGQGLGYGYTF. Looking up the rest from reference TRBV18 and TRBJ1-2 gives the full variable domain: NAGVMQNPRHLVRRRGQEARLRCSPMKGHSHVYWYRQLPEEGLKFMVYLQKENIIDESGMPKERFSAEFPKEGPSILRIQQVVRGDSAAYFCASSPLGQGLGYGYTFGSGTRLTVV.

This clone appeared a few times. The rearrangement links TRBV28 to TRBJ1-1; no definite D call. CDR1 MDHEN and CDR2 SYDVKM come from the germline V gene. The CDR3 runs to 14 residues. V was shortened by 2 bases and J by 1 base, with 8 bases between the two germline ends. The CDR3 reads CASSLVRKNTEAFF. The CDR3 DNA sequence: TGTGCCAGCAGTTTAGTAAGGAAGAACACTGAAGCTTTCTTT.

The table lists this clone with a few counts. This chain uses TRBV6-1 with TRBJ2-1; 11 bases line up with TRBD2. CDR3 length: 16 residues. The V gene end was trimmed by 2 bases and the J gene end by 5 bases; junction bases not matched to a gene: 5. CDR1 is MNHNS, CDR2 SASEGT, per germline. The CDR3 region has the DNA TGTGCCAGCAGTGAACGTAGCGGGGGGGGCAACAATGAGCAGTTCTTC. This codes for CASSERSGGGNNEQFF.

Notes on this clone: The same CDR3 arises from other DNA sequences in this sample as well. This chain joins TRBV7-8 and TRBJ2-1; a weak D match, TRBD2 (6 bases). V shed 4 bases and J shed 7 bases, with 20 bases lying between them. The germline V gene has CDR1 SGHVS and CDR2 FQNEAQ. CDR3 length equals 16 residues. CDR3: CASSSVGLAGKNEQFF. CDR3 coding DNA: TGTGCCAGCAGCTCGGTGGGACTGGCGGGAAAGAATGAGCAGTTCTTC.

The DNA for the CDR3 is TGCAGCGTTGCCCCGGACAGGGGACGCTGGGGCACTGAAGCTTTCTTT. It translates to CSVAPDRGRWGTEAFF. V is TRBV29-1 and J is TRBJ1-1, with TRBD1 matching 9 bases. The CDR3 spans 16 residues. Germline V gene sequence: CDR1 SQVTM, CDR2 ANQGSEA. Trimming at V came to 4 bases and at J to 4 bases, leaving 13 bases not matched to a gene.

The gene calls are TRBV15 and TRBJ1-1; 10 bases agree with TRBD1. V dropped 1 base and J dropped 4; count of bases not matched to a gene: 12. Germline V CDR1 and CDR2: LNHNV, YYDKDF (reference sequence). This CDR3 has 18 amino acids. The CDR3 is CATSRGRPTGGIGTEAFF. The CDR3 DNA sequence: TGTGCCACCAGCAGAGGGAGGCCGACAGGGGGCATTGGCACTGAAGCTTTCTTT.

The chain joins TRBV9 to TRBJ2-3; 7 bases match TRBD2. V lost 4 bases, J lost 2 bases, and 13 bases stayed unmatched. The CDR3 consists of 17 residues. From germline, CDR1 is SGDLS and CDR2 YYNGEE. The CDR3 is CASSPGFERGPTDTQYF. CDR3 bases: TGTGCCAGCAGCCCCGGTTTCGAGCGGGGCCCCACAGATACGCAGTATTTT.

This chain connects TRBV7-6 to TRBJ2-1; 10 nucleotides match TRBD2. The CDR3 runs 16 residues. Germline CDR1 and CDR2: SGHVS and FNYEAQ. Losses at the gene ends were 5 bases for V and 7 bases for J; bases not matched to a gene: 11. CDR3 sequence: CASSRLAGRLGNEQFF. The DNA of the CDR3 is TGTGCCAGCAGCCGACTAGCGGGTCGACTGGGGAATGAGCAGTTCTTC.

This clone was recorded a few times. The chain employs TRBV5-4 and TRBJ2-1; 9 nucleotides match TRBD1. V shed 4 bases and J 7 bases; nucleotides not matched to a gene: 9. Germline V gene lookup returns CDR1 SGHNT and CDR2 YYREEE (reference sequence). The CDR3 covers 15 residues. The CDR3 bases are TGTGCCAGCAGCGTAGGGACAGGGACTTGGAATGAGCAGTTCTTC. It is translated as CASSVGTGTWNEQFF.

The chain recombines TRBV4-1 with TRBJ2-3, with D tentatively TRBD2 (5 bases). The V gene lost 0 bases and the J gene lost 2 bases, with 12 bases spanning the gap. Germline-derived CDR1 and CDR2 are MGHRA and YSYEKL. The CDR3 consists of 16 residues. The CDR3: CASSQDNRLNTDTQYF. The CDR3 bases are TGCGCCAGCAGCCAAGATAACAGACTAAACACAGATACGCAGTATTTT.

This clone showed up many times. The chain carries TRBV7-2 and TRBJ1-5; the D is unclear. The CDR3 covers 13 residues. From germline, CDR1 is SGHTA and CDR2 FQGNSA. Trimming removed 1 base at V and 6 bases at J, with 7 bases between. The CDR3 sequence is CASSLGEVQPQHF. In DNA, the CDR3 is TGTGCCAGCAGCTTAGGGGAGGTTCAGCCCCAGCATTTT. The variable domain in full, completed from reference TRBV7-2 and TRBJ1-5, reads GAGVSQSPSNKVTEKGKDVELRCDPISGHTALYWYRQSLGQGLEFLIYFQGNSAPDKSGLPSDRFSAERTGGSVSTLTIQRTQQEDSAVYLCASSLGEVQPQHFGDGTRLSIL.

This clone was observed a handful of times. The chain has TRBV28 and TRBJ1-5; D ambiguous. Trimming took 6 bases from V and 2 from J, leaving 14 bases between them. The CDR3 loop spans 15 amino acids. Germline CDR1 is MDHEN and CDR2 is SYDVKM. The chain's CDR3 is CASRLHLSGNQPQHF. CDR3 bases: TGTGCCAGCAGGTTACATCTTTCAGGCAATCAGCCCCAGCATTTT.

This clone was seen a handful of times. DNA for the CDR3: TGTGCCAGCAGCTTAACAACAAACCCAGCCAATCAGCCCCAGCATTTT. Translation: CASSLTTNPANQPQHF. V is TRBV28 and J is TRBJ1-5; D gene ambiguous. V was clipped by 6 bases and J by 3 bases, with 18 bases between them. The germline V gene has CDR1 MDHEN and CDR2 SYDVKM. This CDR3 spans 16 amino acids.

This clone occurred a few times. The chain carries TRBV5-4 and TRBJ2-2; TRBD2 agrees at 8 bases. V gave up 6 bases and J gave up 4 bases; unmatched junction bases: 8. The CDR3 has 15 amino acids. Germline CDR1 SGHNT, CDR2 YYREEE (reference sequence). Here the CDR3 reads CASKSGGWGTGELFF. CDR3 coding DNA: TGTGCCAGCAAATCGGGAGGGTGGGGCACCGGGGAGCTGTTTTTT.

The chain couples TRBV5-4 to TRBJ2-7, with TRBD2 matching 9 bases. The CDR3 is 14 amino acids. Germline assignment: CDR1 SGHNT and CDR2 YYREEE (reference sequence). J lost 4 bases, V lost 4 bases, and 6 bases had no gene match. This CDR3 is CASSPSAGGYEQYF. The CDR3 nucleotides are TGTGCCAGCAGCCCCTCCGCGGGAGGGTACGAGCAGTACTTC.

This chain links TRBV2 with TRBJ2-4; 9 bases are a match to TRBD2. Germline assignment: CDR1 SNHLY and CDR2 FYNNEI. This CDR3 is built from 16 residues. V trimming: 4 bases; J trimming: 5 bases; junction bases outside the gene matches: 9. The CDR3: CASSVSSAGGQNIQYF. CDR3 coding DNA: TGTGCCAGCAGTGTCTCATCAGCGGGAGGACAAAACATTCAGTACTTC. The full variable domain, in which reference TRBV2 and TRBJ2-4 provide the parts outside the CDR3, is EPEVTQTPSHQVTQMGQEVILRCVPISNHLYFYWYRQILGQKVEFLVSFYNNEISEKSEIFDDQFSVERPDGSNFTLKIRSTKLEDSAMYFCASSVSSAGGQNIQYFGAGTRLSVL.

The gene calls are TRBV28 and TRBJ2-5; 9 bases line up with TRBD1. The CDR3 is made up of 13 amino acids. V was clipped by 6 bases and J by 5 bases; unmatched bases: 4. Germline CDR1 and CDR2: MDHEN and SYDVKM. The CDR3 is CASRGQGLETQYF. DNA of the CDR3: TGTGCCAGCAGGGGACAGGGTTTGGAGACCCAGTACTTC.